These 2 T cell receptor beta chains share one sample of origin, sequenced in a study of radiotherapy plus CTLA-4 blockade in lung cancer (dated 2018 in TCRdb). Libraries were constructed by the immunoSEQ multiplex PCR assay. In its TCRdb copy, this immuneACCESS table keeps in-frame sequences only and misses some clones. Where compared with another copy, unresolved V genes explain less than half of these, and the others have no known cause. This sample has approximately 52,000 clones in its table, and about 76% of those were observed once. The biggest ten clones account for around 2.5% of the sample. Sequencing was performed on peripheral blood, taken from a patient treated with radiotherapy plus ipilimumab. These receptor sequences come from a human donor with non-small cell lung cancer whose response to radiotherapy plus ipilimumab could not be evaluated.

The chain recombines TRBV11-3 with TRBJ2-3; 7 positions match TRBD2. The trim removed 5 bases at V and 1 base at J, leaving 9 bases unmatched. Per the germline V gene, CDR1 is SGHNT and CDR2 is YENEEA. This CDR3 has 16 residues. CDR3 nucleotide sequence: TGTGCCAGCAGCCGGGGCCTCCGGGGGGGCACAGATACGCAGTATTTT. This codes for CASSRGLRGGTDTQYF.

The V call is TRBV5-4, the J call TRBJ2-3; TRBD2 aligns across 12 bases. CDR1 is SGHNT and CDR2 is YYREEE in the germline V gene (reference sequence). V trimming: 4 bases; J trimming: 2 bases; junction bases outside the gene matches: 5. CDR3 size: 16 residues. The CDR3 spells CASSTRLAGATDTQYF. The CDR3 DNA sequence: TGTGCCAGCAGCACCCGACTAGCGGGGGCCACAGATACGCAGTATTTT.